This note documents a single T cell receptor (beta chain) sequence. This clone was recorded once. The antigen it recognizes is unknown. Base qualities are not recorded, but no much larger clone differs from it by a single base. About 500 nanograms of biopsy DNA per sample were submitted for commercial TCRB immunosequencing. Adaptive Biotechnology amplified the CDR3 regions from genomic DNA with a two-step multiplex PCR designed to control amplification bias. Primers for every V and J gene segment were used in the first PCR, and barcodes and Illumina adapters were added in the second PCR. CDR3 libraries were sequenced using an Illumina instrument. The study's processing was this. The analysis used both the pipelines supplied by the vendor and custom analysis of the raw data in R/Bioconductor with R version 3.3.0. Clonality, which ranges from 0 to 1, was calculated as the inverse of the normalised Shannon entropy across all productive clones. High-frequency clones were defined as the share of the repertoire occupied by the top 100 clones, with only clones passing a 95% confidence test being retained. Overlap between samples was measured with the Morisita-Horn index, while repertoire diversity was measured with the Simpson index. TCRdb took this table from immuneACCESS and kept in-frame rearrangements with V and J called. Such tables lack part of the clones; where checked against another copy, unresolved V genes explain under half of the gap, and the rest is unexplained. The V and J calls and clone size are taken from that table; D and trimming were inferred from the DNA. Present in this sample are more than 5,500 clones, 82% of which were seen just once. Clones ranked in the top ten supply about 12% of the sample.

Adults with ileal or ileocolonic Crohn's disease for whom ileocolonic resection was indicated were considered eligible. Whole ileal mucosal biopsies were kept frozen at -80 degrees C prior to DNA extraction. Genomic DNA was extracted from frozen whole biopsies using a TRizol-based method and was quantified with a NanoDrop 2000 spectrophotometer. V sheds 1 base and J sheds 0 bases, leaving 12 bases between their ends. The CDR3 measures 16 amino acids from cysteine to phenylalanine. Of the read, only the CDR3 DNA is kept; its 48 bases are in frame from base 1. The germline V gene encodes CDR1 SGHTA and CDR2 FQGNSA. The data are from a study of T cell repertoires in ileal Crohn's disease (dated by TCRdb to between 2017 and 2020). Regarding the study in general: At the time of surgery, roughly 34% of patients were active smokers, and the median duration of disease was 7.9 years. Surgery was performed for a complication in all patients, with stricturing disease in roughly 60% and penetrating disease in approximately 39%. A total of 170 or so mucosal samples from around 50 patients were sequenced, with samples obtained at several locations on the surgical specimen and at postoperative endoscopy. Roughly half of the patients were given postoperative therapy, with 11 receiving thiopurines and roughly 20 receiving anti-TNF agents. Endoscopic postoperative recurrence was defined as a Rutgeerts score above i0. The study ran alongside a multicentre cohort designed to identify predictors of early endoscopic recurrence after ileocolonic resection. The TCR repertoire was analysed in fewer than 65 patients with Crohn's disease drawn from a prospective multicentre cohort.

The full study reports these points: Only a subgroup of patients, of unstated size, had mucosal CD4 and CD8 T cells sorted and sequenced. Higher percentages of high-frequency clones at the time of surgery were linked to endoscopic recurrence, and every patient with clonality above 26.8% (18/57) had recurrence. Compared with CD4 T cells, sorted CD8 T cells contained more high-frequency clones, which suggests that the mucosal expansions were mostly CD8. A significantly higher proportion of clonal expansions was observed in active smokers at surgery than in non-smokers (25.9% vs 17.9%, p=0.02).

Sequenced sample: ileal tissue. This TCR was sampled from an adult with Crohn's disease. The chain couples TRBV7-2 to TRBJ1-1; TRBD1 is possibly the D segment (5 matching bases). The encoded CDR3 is CASSLESARVNTEAFF. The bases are TGTGCCAGCAGCTTAGAGTCGGCCAGGGTGAACACTGAAGCTTTCTTT.